Presented here are 28 T cell receptor beta chains from one specimen sequenced in a study of PD-1 blockade in classical Hodgkin lymphoma. Clones were read by immunoSEQ multiplex PCR, and TCRdb kept only the in-frame ones, dropping some. This table has 5,500 to 9,000 clones, around four fifths appearing once. With no exception, relapse followed autologous stem cell transplantation in all patients, and brentuximab vedotin exposure varied. The specimen was peripheral blood mononuclear cells (PBMCs), collected before the second cycle of nivolumab. These receptors came from a human donor with classical Hodgkin lymphoma.

The chain has TRBV5-6 and TRBJ2-1, with TRBD2 identical over 10 bases. Germline loops: CDR1 SGHDT, CDR2 YYEEEE. This CDR3 region has 13 residues. J gave up 6 bases and V 6 bases, and 3 bases lay outside the gene matches. In nucleotides, the CDR3 is TGTGCCAGCAACCTAGCGGGAGCCAATGAGCAGTTCTTC. It specifies CASNLAGANEQFF.

The chain uses TRBV9 and TRBJ2-2; 9 positions agree with TRBD2. Trimming at V came to 3 bases and at J to 0 bases, leaving 3 bases not matched to a gene. This CDR3 has 16 amino acids. Germline V gene data show CDR1 as SGDLS and CDR2 as YYNGEE. The CDR3, as DNA: TGTGCCAGCAGCGGTCTAGCGGGGACGAACACCGGGGAGCTGTTTTTT. Translation gives CASSGLAGTNTGELFF.

This clone was recorded once. The rearrangement uses TRBV30 and TRBJ1-1; perhaps TRBD1 as D (5 bases). Germline V CDR1 and CDR2: GTSNPN, SVGIG (reference sequence). V lost 4 bases and J 4 bases, leaving 10 bases between the germline ends. This CDR3 is 12 amino acids long. The CDR3 DNA sequence: TGTGCCTGGAACGGGGGGACCACTGAAGCTTTCTTT. Residues: CAWNGGTTEAFF. Looking up the rest from reference TRBV30 and TRBJ1-1 gives the full variable domain: SQTIHQWPATLVQPVGSPLSLECTVEGTSNPNLYWYRQAAGRGLQLLFYSVGIGQISSEVPQNLSASRPQDRQFILSSKKLLLSDSGFYLCAWNGGTTEAFFGQGTRLTVV.

The chain links TRBV6-5 to TRBJ1-1; unclear D gene. CDR3 length: 15 amino acids. CDR1 and CDR2 (germline): MNHEY, SVGAGI. The V and J ends lost 2 bases and 0 bases respectively, with 10 bases between them. The CDR3 region is CASSYSIPMNTEAFF. The CDR3 DNA is TGTGCCAGCAGTTACAGTATCCCCATGAACACTGAAGCTTTCTTT.

V usage is TRBV29-1 and J usage is TRBJ2-1, with 9 bases matching TRBD2. This CDR3 is built from 15 residues. Losses at the gene ends were 3 bases for V and 7 bases for J; bases not matched to a gene: 10. Germline V gene sequence: CDR1 SQVTM, CDR2 ANQGSEA. CDR3 nucleotide sequence: TGCAGCGTTGAGGGCGGGAGGGCCCTGGGAAATGAGCAGTTCTTC. Translated, it gives CSVEGGRALGNEQFF.

The chain is built from TRBV2 and TRBJ2-1; D is unresolved. Germline lookup yields CDR1 SNHLY and CDR2 FYNNEI. The CDR3 consists of 12 residues. Deletions cut 2 bases from V and 5 bases from J, with 4 bases between. DNA of the CDR3: TGTGCCAGCAGTGAACAGGACAATGAGCAGTTCTTC. Encoded protein: CASSEQDNEQFF.

The chain recombines TRBV5-4 with TRBJ2-1, with D possibly being TRBD1 (5 bases). The ends were cut back, 0 bases at V and 5 bases at J, with 6 bases in the middle. This CDR3 is built from 13 residues. The germline CDR1 and CDR2 sequences are SGHNT and YYREEE (reference sequence). The CDR3 region has the DNA TGTGCCAGCAGCTTGGCCAGGGACAATGAGCAGTTCTTC. Amino acids: CASSLARDNEQFF.

The CDR3 bases are TGTGCCAGCAGACGCGGGGAGGATGGCTACACCTTC. As protein: CASRRGEDGYTF. The V call is TRBV6-5, the J call TRBJ1-2; D not resolved. Germline V lookup: CDR1 MNHEY, CDR2 SVGAGI. V lost 6 bases, J lost 6 bases, and 11 bases lay in between. This CDR3 spans 12 amino acids.

This chain links TRBV5-5 with TRBJ1-1, with 7 bases identical to TRBD1. V was clipped by 3 bases and J by 8 bases; unmatched bases: 4. CDR3 length: 12 amino acids. Germline lookup yields CDR1 SGHKS and CDR2 YYEKEE (reference sequence). CDR3: CASSWTGVEAFF. CDR3 DNA sequence: TGTGCCAGCAGCTGGACAGGAGTAGAAGCTTTCTTT. Supplemented by reference TRBV5-5 and TRBJ1-1, the full variable domain reads DAGVTQSPTHLIKTRGQQVTLRCSPISGHKSVSWYQQVLGQGPQFIFQYYEKEERGRGNFPDRFSARQFPNYSSELNVNALLLGDSALYLCASSWTGVEAFFGQGTRLTVV.

The rearrangement uses TRBV5-1 and TRBJ2-3; TRBD1 agrees at 12 bases. The V segment lost 4 bases and the J segment 6 bases; nucleotides outside the gene matches: 9. The CDR3 has 16 residues. Per the germline V gene, CDR1 is SGHRS and CDR2 is YFSETQ. Here the CDR3 DNA reads TGCGCCAGCAGCGCGACCGGGACAGGGGGCGCGGATACGCAGTATTTT. This codes for CASSATGTGGADTQYF.

The chain employs TRBV29-1 and TRBJ1-2; D gene uncertain. Trimming removed 2 bases from V and 0 bases from J, with 4 bases in between. The CDR3 length is 12 residues. Germline V gene data show CDR1 as SQVTM and CDR2 as ANQGSEA. The CDR3 here is CSVEQSNYGYTF. In DNA, the CDR3 is TGCAGCGTTGAACAGTCTAACTATGGCTACACCTTC.

This clone was counted between two and nine times. The chain uses TRBV4-3 and TRBJ2-5, with D maybe TRBD1 (5 bases). CDR3 length equals 14 residues. Germline V CDR1 and CDR2: LGHNA, YSLEER. Trimming shortened V by 4 bases and J by 2 bases, and 11 bases separated the two germline ends. CDR3 protein: CASSPGHGQETQYF. CDR3 nucleotide sequence: TGCGCCAGCAGCCCAGGACACGGACAAGAGACCCAGTACTTC.

This clone occurred once. The rearrangement uses TRBV5-1 and TRBJ2-1; 9 nucleotides match TRBD1. Germline V lookup: CDR1 SGHRS, CDR2 YFSETQ. After removal of 4 bases from V and 4 bases from J, the junction contained 6 bases not matched to a gene. There are 15 residues in the CDR3. Here the CDR3 reads CASSGGQGTYNEQFF. The DNA for the CDR3 is TGCGCCAGCAGCGGGGGACAGGGCACATACAATGAGCAGTTCTTC. The full variable domain, its missing parts supplied by reference TRBV5-1 and TRBJ2-1, is KAGVTQTPRYLIKTRGQQVTLSCSPISGHRSVSWYQQTPGQGLQFLFEYFSETQRNKGNFPGRFSGRQFSNSRSEMNVSTLELGDSALYLCASSGGQGTYNEQFFGPGTRLTVL.

The J gene is TRBJ2-7, the V gene TRBV11-2; 9 nucleotides match TRBD1. The germline V gene encodes CDR1 SGHAT and CDR2 FQNNGV. CDR3 length: 17 residues. Trimming at V came to 5 bases and at J to 6 bases, leaving 17 bases not matched to a gene. CDR3 sequence: CASSTLRLDRGFPEQYF. The CDR3 coding sequence is TGTGCCAGCAGCACCCTCCGGCTGGACAGGGGTTTTCCCGAGCAGTACTTC.

The chain employs TRBV19 and TRBJ2-3, with 8 bases aligning to TRBD2. CDR1 LNHDA and CDR2 SQIVND come from the germline V gene (reference sequence). The junction had 3 bases not matched to a gene; V was cut back by 7 bases and J by 3 bases. This CDR3 has 13 amino acids. CDR3: CASIGGGTDTQYF. The CDR3, as DNA: TGTGCCAGTATTGGCGGGGGGACAGATACGCAGTATTTT.

This clone was seen only a few times. The chain links TRBV2 to TRBJ1-5; 8 nucleotides align to TRBD1. Losses at the gene ends were 11 bases for V and 5 bases for J; bases not matched to a gene: 23. This CDR3 has 18 amino acids. Per the germline V gene, CDR1 is SNHLY and CDR2 is FYNNEI. In nucleotides, the CDR3 is TGTGCCTCCCAGAGGGGGACAGGCAAAGGGAAACCCTATCAGCCCCAGCATTTT. Translation: CASQRGTGKGKPYQPQHF.

This chain joins TRBV6-5 and TRBJ2-3; 9 nucleotides align to TRBD1. Germline-derived CDR1 and CDR2 are MNHEY and SVGAGI. Losses at the gene ends were 6 bases for V and 0 bases for J; bases not matched to a gene: 4. The CDR3 spans 15 residues. This CDR3 reads CASRGTGWSTDTQYF. In DNA, the CDR3 is TGTGCCAGCAGGGGGACAGGGTGGAGCACAGATACGCAGTATTTT.

The CDR3 protein is CASSAPTTRGEQFF. The CDR3, as DNA: TGCGCCAGCAGCGCTCCCACCACTAGAGGCGAGCAGTTCTTC. The chain carries TRBV5-1 and TRBJ2-1; TRBD2 is a possible D gene (5 bases). Germline assignment: CDR1 SGHRS and CDR2 YFSETQ. This CDR3 is built from 14 residues. Trimming took 4 bases from V and 10 from J, leaving 18 bases between them.

This clone is a singleton in its sample. J is TRBJ1-1 and V is TRBV5-6; D unclear. This CDR3 has 15 residues. The germline gives CDR1 SGHDT, CDR2 YYEEEE. V was cut by 2 bases and J by 3 bases, with 14 bases left in between. The CDR3 sequence is CASSLIAIQDTEAFF. The CDR3 bases are TGTGCCAGCAGCTTAATAGCAATTCAAGACACTGAAGCTTTCTTT.

The V call is TRBV30, the J call TRBJ2-2; a possible D gene is TRBD2 (6 bases). Trimming stripped 4 bases from V and 7 bases from J, with 19 bases between. Germline-derived CDR1 and CDR2 are GTSNPN and SVGIG (reference sequence). The CDR3 sequence is 15 residues long. The CDR3 region has the DNA TGTGCCTGGACCGATGATCGGAGGGCCCGCGGGGAGCTGTTTTTT. It encodes CAWTDDRRARGELFF.

The count of this clone is one. V gene TRBV4-2 combines with J gene TRBJ2-7; 8 nucleotides line up with TRBD2. Trimming cost V 3 bases and J 6 bases; bases outside gene matches: 13. The CDR3 is 16 residues long. The germline V gene encodes CDR1 LGHNA and CDR2 YNFKEQ. In DNA, the CDR3 is TGTGCCAGCAGCCATGGGTTGACTAGCGCACGGCTCGAGCAGTACTTC. As protein: CASSHGLTSARLEQYF.

The CDR3: CASSPRLTSGNSYEQYF. The CDR3 DNA reads TGTGCCAGCAGCCCTCGGCTGACTAGCGGCAACTCCTACGAGCAGTACTTC. V usage is TRBV11-2 and J usage is TRBJ2-7; 9 bases are shared with TRBD2. The J segment lost 0 bases and the V segment lost 5 bases, leaving 11 bases of the junction unmatched. Germline V gene sequence: CDR1 SGHAT, CDR2 FQNNGV. This CDR3 contains 17 residues.

The chain links TRBV11-2 to TRBJ2-1; tentatively, D is TRBD2 (5 bases). V lost 5 bases and J 0 bases, leaving 11 bases between the germline ends. The length of the CDR3 is 15 residues. Germline V gene lookup returns CDR1 SGHAT and CDR2 FQNNGV. CDR3 region: CASSIRTPSYNEQFF. In DNA form, the CDR3 reads TGTGCCAGCAGCATTCGGACTCCCTCCTACAATGAGCAGTTCTTC.

CDR3 region: CASSLEGAGALNTEAFF. The CDR3 nucleotides read TGTGCCAGCAGCTTGGAAGGGGCAGGGGCCCTGAACACTGAAGCTTTCTTT. The chain links TRBV5-5 to TRBJ1-1, with D possibly TRBD1 on 6 matching bases. This CDR3 comprises 17 residues. V dropped 0 bases and J dropped 0 bases, with 15 bases sitting between them. Germline lookup yields CDR1 SGHKS and CDR2 YYEKEE (reference sequence).

V and J are TRBV28 and TRBJ1-4; D gene ambiguous. Germline V gives CDR1 MDHEN, CDR2 SYDVKM. The CDR3 has 15 residues. Trimming removed 6 bases from V and 8 bases from J, with 19 bases in between. The CDR3 nucleotides read TGTGCCAGCAGAATACTCGGGATTTTCGGGGAAAAACTGTTTTTT. Its translation is CASRILGIFGEKLFF.

V and J are TRBV6-5 and TRBJ2-1, with D perhaps assigned TRBD1 or TRBD2 (5 bases each). Between the trimmed V and J ends, which lost 6 bases and 8 bases, there was a span of 20 bases. Germline V gives CDR1 MNHEY, CDR2 SVGAGI. This CDR3 region has 15 residues. CDR3 amino acids: CASRKGPGNLDEQFF. The CDR3 nucleotides are TGTGCCAGCAGGAAGGGACCCGGGAATTTGGATGAGCAGTTCTTC.

The chain joins TRBV28 to TRBJ2-1; D uncertain. Germline lookup yields CDR1 MDHEN and CDR2 SYDVKM. V lost 5 bases and J lost 4, with 3 bases in between. The CDR3 length is 11 residues. The CDR3 nucleotides are TGTGCCAGCAGTACTTACAATGAGCAGTTCTTC. It encodes CASSTYNEQFF.

This clone was seen a handful of times. V gene TRBV10-3 combines with J gene TRBJ2-7, with 10 bases fitting TRBD1. This CDR3 region has 14 residues. Germline V CDR1 and CDR2: ENHRY, SYGVKD. The V gene end was trimmed by 8 bases and the J gene end by 4 bases; junction bases not matched to a gene: 8. CDR3 region: CAIGGQGKEYEQYF. CDR3 nucleotide sequence: TGTGCCATCGGGGGACAGGGGAAGGAGTACGAGCAGTACTTC.